The present T cell receptor beta chain was sequenced within a study of PD-1 blockade in mismatch repair-deficient tumors. The method was immunoSEQ multiplex PCR; TCRdb's version includes in-frame clones alone and lacks a portion of them. This sample has some 120,000 clones, with more than 70% found just once. The CDR3 has 14 residues. The germline V gene encodes CDR1 LNHDA and CDR2 SQIVND (reference sequence). Trimming removed 5 bases from V and 1 base from J, with 9 bases in between. The chain carries TRBV19 and TRBJ1-3, with D hard to call. The clonotype comes from an adult with mismatch repair-deficient cancer. The sequencing here drew on peripheral blood, taken almost 74 weeks after starting pembrolizumab. The CDR3 coding sequence is TGTGCCAGTAGTCCGGGAGGATCTGGAAACACCATATATTTT. Protein: CASSPGGSGNTIYF.